The rows below give T cell receptor beta chains drawn from one sample of a study of immune reconstitution after stem cell transplant in scleroderma. MiXCR, applied by TCRdb to the RT-PCR reads, yields one record per CDR3 protein. Of under 4,500 distinct CDR3 sequences listed, approximately 6% are singletons. Sampling was conducted before or after autologous hematopoietic stem cell transplantation (not recorded which). The source of these receptors is a female donor with systemic sclerosis. Each CDR3 is given with its conserved first and last residue. Each record gives: J gene, V gene, clone size, D gene, CDR3 DNA, CDR3 protein. D genes are given only for firm matches. Clone size is stated in some rows and not others, as once, few, many or a class when expanded.

j_gene: TRBJ2-2
v_gene: TRBV7-8
abundance: medium-sized
d_gene: TRBD1
CDR3nt: TGTGCCAGCCCCGACCGGGACAGGACTCCCACCGGGGAGCTGTTTTTT
CDR3aa: CASPDRDRTPTGELFF

j_gene: TRBJ2-5
v_gene: TRBV12-3/TRBV12-4
abundance: medium-sized
d_gene: .
CDR3nt: TGTGCCAGCACCCACCCTGAAGGGGAGACCCAGTACTTC
CDR3aa: CASTHPEGETQYF

j_gene: TRBJ1-1
v_gene: TRBV29-1
abundance: few
d_gene: TRBD1
CDR3nt: TGCAGCGTTCCCGGGACAGAACGGGGCACTGAAGCTTTCTTT
CDR3aa: CSVPGTERGTEAFF

j_gene: TRBJ1-1
v_gene: TRBV3-1
abundance: few
d_gene: .
CDR3nt: TGTGCCAGCAGCCACGGAATGGCCACTGAAGCTTTCTTT
CDR3aa: CASSHGMATEAFF

j_gene: TRBJ2-6
v_gene: TRBV5-1
abundance: few
d_gene: TRBD1
CDR3nt: TGCGCCAGCAGCCGGGGACAGGGGGCAGGGGCCAACGTCCTGACTTTC
CDR3aa: CASSRGQGAGANVLTF

j_gene: TRBJ1-4
v_gene: TRBV24-1
abundance: medium-sized
d_gene: .
CDR3nt: TGTGCCACCAGTGCTTCCGGGGGGAGTGAGTCTGAAAAACTGTTTTTT
CDR3aa: CATSASGGSESEKLFF

j_gene: TRBJ2-3
v_gene: TRBV5-1
abundance: medium-sized
d_gene: TRBD1
CDR3nt: TGCGCCAGCAGGAAACAGGGGGCGGGAGATACGCAGTATTTT
CDR3aa: CASRKQGAGDTQYF

j_gene: TRBJ1-2
v_gene: TRBV10-3
abundance: medium-sized
d_gene: .
CDR3nt: TGTGCCATCAGTGACCAAAGTCCGGGAGAACAAGGTGGCTACACCTTC
CDR3aa: CAISDQSPGEQGGYTF

j_gene: TRBJ1-1
v_gene: TRBV28
abundance: medium-sized
d_gene: .
CDR3nt: TGTGCCAGCAGTTTTCGACAGTCGAACACTGAAGCTTTCTTT
CDR3aa: CASSFRQSNTEAFF

j_gene: TRBJ2-3
v_gene: TRBV5-1
abundance: few
d_gene: .
CDR3nt: TGCGCCAGCAGCTTGGCCTGGGGTCCGAGCACAGATACGCAGTATTTT
CDR3aa: CASSLAWGPSTDTQYF

j_gene: TRBJ1-3
v_gene: TRBV12-5
abundance: .
d_gene: .
CDR3nt: TGTGCTAGTGGTGAAGTTGGAAACACCATATATTTT
CDR3aa: CASGEVGNTIYF

j_gene: TRBJ1-1
v_gene: TRBV14
abundance: medium-sized
d_gene: .
CDR3nt: TGTGCCAGCAGCCAGCGGGTTGGGGACACTGAAGCTTTCTTT
CDR3aa: CASSQRVGDTEAFF

j_gene: TRBJ2-3
v_gene: TRBV6-5
abundance: .
d_gene: .
CDR3nt: TGTGCCAGCGGTACGGGGGCGGGAGATACGCAGTATTTT
CDR3aa: CASGTGAGDTQYF

j_gene: TRBJ2-3
v_gene: TRBV27
abundance: medium-sized
d_gene: TRBD2
CDR3nt: TGTGCCAGCAGCATAAGCGGGGGTCTCACAGATACGCAGTATTTT
CDR3aa: CASSISGGLTDTQYF